Below, 17 T cell receptor beta chains from the same sample are listed, as sequenced in a study of molecular identifiers for immune sequencing clone quantification. TCRdb analysed the PCR reads with MiXCR anew, one entry per CDR3 protein. Altogether 20,000 or so distinct CDR3 sequences are present, about 20% being singletons, with the ten largest covering about 6.4%. The sample comprised naive CD8+ T cells from blood, with Jurkat cell RNA spiked in. Subset described: FACS-sorted CD8+CD4-CCR7+CD45RA+ naive T cells. The origin of the receptors is a human donor in good health. Some libraries in this study had Jurkat cell RNA spiked in.

This clonotype is medium-sized by share. The rearrangement uses TRBV29-1 and TRBJ1-1, with 8 nucleotides matching TRBD1. V was clipped by 6 bases and J by 5 bases; unmatched bases: 5. This CDR3 has 12 amino acids. CDR1 and CDR2 from the germline V gene are SQVTM and ANQGSEA. The CDR3 is CSVGQGETEAFF. The CDR3 nucleotides read TGCAGCGTAGGACAGGGCGAGACTGAAGCTTTCTTT.

This clonotype was observed a handful of times. The rearrangement joins TRBV6-4 to TRBJ2-1, with D perhaps matching TRBD2 (6 bases). Trimming removed 4 bases at V and 3 bases at J, with 7 bases between. The germline CDR1 and CDR2 sequences are MRHNA and SNTAGT. The CDR3 length is 13 residues. The CDR3 spells CASSVTSYNEQFF. The CDR3 nucleotides are TGTGCCAGCAGTGTGACTAGCTACAATGAGCAGTTCTTC.

Turning to this clonotype: An end of the junction differs from the germline gene, which may be a read error. The chain recombines TRBV4-2 with TRBJ2-5; 7 nucleotides line up with TRBD1. Germline V lookup: CDR1 LGHNA, CDR2 YNFKEQ. This CDR3 contains 14 residues. The CDR3 region is CASSHPGQQDTQYF. In DNA, the CDR3 is TGTGCCAGCAGCCACCCGGGACAGCAAGACACCCAGTACTTT.

The table lists this clonotype with many counts. This chain joins TRBV10-2 and TRBJ2-1; D possibly uses TRBD1 or TRBD2 (5 bases each). The CDR3 has 14 amino acids. The ends were cut back, 4 bases at V and 9 bases at J, with 16 bases in the middle. Germline values: CDR1 WSHSY, CDR2 SAAADI. The CDR3 loop is CASSGLAGDLEQFF. The CDR3 coding sequence is TGCGCCAGCAGTGGCCTAGCTGGGGACCTTGAGCAGTTCTTC.

The chain has TRBV6-6 and TRBJ2-3; D tentatively reads TRBD1 or TRBD2 (6 bases each). Looked up from germline, CDR1 is MNHNY and CDR2 is SVGAGI (reference sequence). V was clipped by 2 bases and J by 2 bases, with 11 bases between them. This CDR3 comprises 15 residues. The CDR3 nucleotides are TGTGCCAGCAGTTACGGAGGGGGGACCACAGATACGCAGTATTTT. This encodes CASSYGGGTTDTQYF.

By sample share, this clonotype is medium-sized. The gene calls are TRBV7-9 and TRBJ2-3, with 7 bases lining up with TRBD2. Germline V gives CDR1 SEHNR, CDR2 FQNEAQ (reference sequence). J gave up 3 bases and V 8 bases, and 5 bases lay outside the gene matches. The CDR3 extends over 13 amino acids. This CDR3 reads CASDQGLTDTQYF. Written as DNA, the CDR3 is TGTGCCAGCGACCAGGGACTAACAGATACGCAGTATTTT.

This clonotype turned up a few times. The chain recombines TRBV28 with TRBJ1-5; no clear D gene. In germline, CDR1 is MDHEN, CDR2 SYDVKM. V lost 2 bases and J 5 bases, leaving 25 bases between the germline ends. The CDR3 consists of 19 residues. The CDR3 bases are TGTGCCAGCAGTTTAAATCCCGGGGAAGCTACCCTTTTGGATCAGCCCCAGCATTTT. Translation: CASSLNPGEATLLDQPQHF.

The DNA of the CDR3 is TGTGCCAGCAGTGACAGGGGGCAGGGAGCAACTAATGAAAAACTGTTTTTT. Residues: CASSDRGQGATNEKLFF. The chain is built from TRBV28 and TRBJ1-4; 10 bases line up with TRBD1. Germline-derived CDR1 and CDR2 are MDHEN and SYDVKM. V dropped 5 bases and J dropped 0; count of bases not matched to a gene: 6. This CDR3 contains 17 residues.

This clonotype was found a few times. V is TRBV5-1 and J is TRBJ2-7, with TRBD2 matching over 7 bases. The germline CDR1 and CDR2 sequences are SGHRS and YFSETQ. The CDR3 is made up of 14 amino acids. J was trimmed by 0 bases and V by 3 bases; bases with no gene match: 3. CDR3 in amino acids: CASSSRDYSYEQYF. CDR3 DNA sequence: TGCGCCAGCAGCTCCCGGGACTACTCCTACGAGCAGTACTTC.

This clonotype was detected once. This may be a read error, as it is one base from a much larger clone. The DNA is omitted, as the CDR3 cannot be located on it reliably, and the CDR3 follows TCRdb's listing. This rearrangement joins TRBV20-1 to TRBJ2-2; TRBD1 is the table's D call and was not checked against the DNA. Germline CDR1 and CDR2: DFQATT and SNEGSKA (reference sequence). Including both end residues, the CDR3 is 18 amino acids long. The chain's CDR3 is CSARRGWGVGSYTGELVF.

As concerns this clonotype: This may come from a read error, since a much larger clone is one base off. The V call is TRBV19, the J call TRBJ2-1; 8 nucleotides align to TRBD2. From germline, CDR1 is LNHDA and CDR2 SQIVND (reference sequence). This CDR3 is built from 19 residues. CDR3 loop: CASTTHAGREGQFYSEQFF. CDR3 nucleotides: TGTGCCAGTACCACCCACGCGGGACGGGAGGGCCAGTTCTACAGTGAGCAGTTCTTC.

By share of the sample, this clonotype is medium-sized. This chain connects TRBV29-1 to TRBJ2-7; 8 bases are a match to TRBD2. Trimming cost V 1 base and J 3 bases; bases outside gene matches: 8. The CDR3 spans 15 residues. Germline values: CDR1 SQVTM, CDR2 ANQGSEA. The CDR3 loop is CSVEGISGRGYEQYF. CDR3 DNA: TGCAGCGTTGAAGGGATCAGCGGGAGAGGCTACGAGCAGTACTTC.

The sample holds many counts of this clonotype. The chain joins TRBV20-1 to TRBJ2-1; TRBD1 matches 10 bases. Trimming cost V 0 bases and J 2 bases; bases outside gene matches: 1. The CDR3 covers 15 residues. Germline V gene sequence: CDR1 DFQATT, CDR2 SNEGSKA (reference sequence). CDR3 bases: TGCAGTGCTAGAGACGACAGGGGGCCCTACAATGAGCAGTTCTTC. Translating gives CSARDDRGPYNEQFF.

Comment on this clonotype: This may arise from a read error, as a much more abundant clone is one base away. The chain employs TRBV27 and TRBJ2-7, with TRBD2 matching 8 bases. The CDR3 contains 15 residues. Germline loops: CDR1 MNHEY, CDR2 SMNVEV (reference sequence). The CDR3 region is CASSWSGSSDNEQHF. The CDR3 coding sequence is TGTGCCAGCAGCTGGAGCGGGAGCTCCGACAACGAGCAGCACTTC.

This clonotype was seen a single time. A much larger clone differs by one base, so this may be a read error. The chain recombines TRBV11-2 with TRBJ2-3; 7 nucleotides agree with TRBD2. There are 17 residues in the CDR3. The trim removed 1 base at V and 7 bases at J, leaving 14 bases unmatched. Germline CDR1 SGHAT, CDR2 FQNNGV. The CDR3 nucleotides are TGTGCCAGCAGCTTAGCTCCCAGGTCGGCTAGCGGCAATACGCAGTATTTT. Translation gives CASSLAPRSASGNTQYF. Together with reference TRBV11-2 and TRBJ2-3, the CDR3 gives the full variable domain: EAGVAQSPRYKIIEKRQSVAFWCNPISGHATLYWYQQILGQGPKLLIQFQNNGVVDDSQLPKDRFSAERLKGVDSTLKIQPAKLEDSAVYLCASSLAPRSASGNTQYFGPGTRLTVL.

The table lists this clonotype with many counts. This chain joins TRBV12-3 or TRBV12-4 and TRBJ1-4, with no clear D. The V end was cut by 6 bases, the J end by 8 bases, with 13 bases between. This CDR3 region has 13 residues. The CDR3 sequence: CASSQPFGEKLFF. CDR3 nucleotides: TGTGCCAGCAGCCAGCCATTTGGGGAAAAACTGTTTTTT.

Many counts were recorded for this clonotype. The rearrangement uses TRBV3-1 and TRBJ2-7; D ambiguous. CDR3 length: 15 amino acids. Trimming took 0 bases from V and 5 from J, leaving 14 bases between them. From germline, CDR1 is LGHDT and CDR2 YNNKEL (reference sequence). CDR3 loop: CASSQDPGRWDEQYF. CDR3 sequence (DNA): TGTGCCAGCAGCCAAGATCCCGGGCGCTGGGACGAGCAGTACTTC.